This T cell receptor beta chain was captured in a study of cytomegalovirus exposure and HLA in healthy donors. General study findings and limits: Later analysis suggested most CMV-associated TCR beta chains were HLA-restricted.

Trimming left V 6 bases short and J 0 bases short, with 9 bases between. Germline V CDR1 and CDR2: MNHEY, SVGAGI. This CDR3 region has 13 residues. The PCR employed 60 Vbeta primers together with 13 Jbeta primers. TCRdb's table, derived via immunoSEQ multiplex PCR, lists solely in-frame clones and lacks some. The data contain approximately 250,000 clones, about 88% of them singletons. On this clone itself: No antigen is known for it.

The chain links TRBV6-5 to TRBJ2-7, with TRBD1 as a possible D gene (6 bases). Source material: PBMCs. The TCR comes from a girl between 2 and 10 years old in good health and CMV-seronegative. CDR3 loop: CASRTGSSYEQYF. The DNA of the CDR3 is TGTGCCAGCAGAACAGGGAGCTCCTACGAGCAGTACTTC.